The clone carrying this T cell receptor beta chain was detected many times. Its antigen is not identified. The data were obtained in a study of T cells in Graves' hyperthyroidism and ophthalmopathy. Study observations and caveats: The model predicted ophthalmopathy a median approximately six months before onset. From stable hyperthyroidism, ophthalmopathy was separated by a 13 V-J model.

Across 18 months, stable Graves' hyperthyroidism was marked by no progression to ophthalmopathy. RNA transcripts gave rise to amplified TCR beta CDR3 regions. First-round RT-PCR with HTBI primers amplified the TCR CDR3 region. Each CDR3 protein gets one entry after TCRdb re-called the multiplex PCR reads with MiXCR. This sample has 650,000 to 750,000 distinct CDR3 sequences, with 14% found just once. V shed 8 bases and J shed 5 bases, with 12 bases lying between them. Germline V gives CDR1 KGHSH, CDR2 LQKENI. The CDR3 spans 12 residues. The source material was blood. The chain links TRBV18 to TRBJ2-5, with D maybe TRBD1 (5 bases). The source is a woman aged 18-29 years with Graves' hyperthyroidism. In DNA, the CDR3 is TGTGCCAGCAGCCCATCAGGGGAGACCCAGTACTTC. The encoded protein is CASSPSGETQYF.